A selection of T cell receptor beta chains follows, all from one sample in a study of cytomegalovirus exposure and HLA in healthy donors. TCRdb's table, derived via immunoSEQ multiplex PCR, lists solely in-frame clones and lacks some. The sample lists roughly 250,000 clones; just under 85% were seen once. Material for sequencing was PBMCs. The receptors were gathered from a woman in her 40s in good health and CMV-seropositive. Each CDR3 is given with its conserved first and last residue. A D gene is named only where the DNA matches it firmly.

TRBV4-2	17	-	TRBJ1-6	CASSQGIKTDYNSPLHF	TGTGCCAGCAGCCAAGGAATCAAGACAGATTATAATTCACCCCTCCACTTT
TRBV9	13	-	TRBJ1-1	CASSGEMNTEAFF	TGTGCCAGCAGCGGCGAAATGAACACTGAAGCTTTCTTT
TRBV7-2	14	-	TRBJ1-2	CASGSRGLNYGYTF	TGTGCCAGCGGATCCCGAGGACTTAACTATGGCTACACCTTC
TRBV7-9	16	-	TRBJ2-5	CASSLGRGQSQETQYF	TGTGCCAGCAGCTTAGGTCGTGGACAGAGCCAAGAGACCCAGTACTTC
TRBV5-6	17	TRBD2	TRBJ2-1	CASSLAPREFTYNEQFF	TGTGCCAGCAGCTTGGCCCCGCGGGAGTTCACCTACAATGAGCAGTTCTTC
TRBV28	14	TRBD1	TRBJ1-2	CASRAGTGVYGYTF	TGTGCCAGCAGAGCCGGGACAGGGGTTTATGGCTACACCTTC
TRBV5-1	15	-	TRBJ2-3	CASSPGVLEPDTQYF	TGCGCCAGCAGCCCGGGGGTCCTAGAGCCAGATACGCAGTATTTT
TRBV30	15	TRBD1	TRBJ2-7	CAYGTGTGGVGEQYF	TGTGCCTACGGGACCGGGACAGGGGGAGTAGGCGAGCAGTACTTC
TRBV5-6	14	-	TRBJ2-7	CASSSIAEHYEQYF	TGTGCCAGCAGCTCGATAGCGGAACACTACGAGCAGTACTTC
TRBV6-5	14	-	TRBJ2-7	CASSYSPGDHEQYF	TGTGCCAGCAGTTACTCCCCAGGGGATCACGAGCAGTACTTC
TRBV15	16	-	TRBJ1-1	CATSRDRPTVNTEAFF	TGTGCCACCAGCAGAGATCGCCCGACAGTGAACACTGAAGCTTTCTTT
TRBV2	14	-	TRBJ1-1	CASIAMGGNTEAFF	TGTGCCAGCATAGCAATGGGGGGGAACACTGAAGCTTTCTTT
TRBV5-4	15	-	TRBJ2-1	CASSLAQKGTNEQFF	TGTGCCAGCAGCTTGGCCCAGAAGGGGACAAATGAGCAGTTCTTC
TRBV15	14	TRBD2	TRBJ2-5	CATSVGLAGETQYF	TGTGCCACCAGCGTTGGACTAGCGGGGGAGACCCAGTACTTC
TRBV5-1	15	TRBD1	TRBJ1-1	CASRLFWTGAAEAFF	TGCGCCAGCAGACTATTTTGGACAGGGGCGGCTGAAGCTTTCTTT
TRBV14	11	-	TRBJ2-7	CASGISYEQYF	TGTGCCTCAGGGATCTCCTACGAGCAGTACTTC
TRBV5-6	16	TRBD1	TRBJ1-3	CASSLDRRLSGNTIYF	TGTGCCAGCAGCCTGGACAGGCGACTCTCTGGAAACACCATATATTTT
TRBV27	17	TRBD2	TRBJ2-1	CASSLSGTSGNTNEQFF	TGTGCCAGCAGTTTATCAGGGACTAGCGGGAACACCAATGAGCAGTTCTTC
TRBV5-3	13	TRBD2	TRBJ2-1	CANTPGLQNEQFF	TGTGCCAATACACCGGGACTACAAAATGAGCAGTTCTTC
TRBV5-4	15	-	TRBJ2-2	CASSLAGVNTGELFF	TGTGCCAGCAGCTTGGCCGGGGTGAACACCGGGGAGCTGTTTTTT